The clone carrying this T cell receptor beta chain was observed a handful of times. The CDR3 loop spans 15 amino acids. The trim removed 3 bases at V and 1 base at J, leaving 2 bases unmatched. Germline-derived CDR1 and CDR2 are DFQATT and SNEGSKA (reference sequence). Both ends of each TCR cDNA library bore sample-specific barcodes. Authors' analysis steps: Each library had about 2.2 to 3.6 million CDR3 reads and about 85,000 to nearly 500,000 clonotypes. Using its own MiXCR run on the 5' RACE reads, TCRdb lists one record per CDR3 protein. The V and J calls were not made by the authors but by TCRdb's processing. The sample has 350,000 to 400,000 distinct CDR3 sequences; 28% are singletons. This sample is part of a study of identical twins' blood T cells.

Sequencing was performed on PBMCs. This receptor was identified in a woman aged 18-49 years in good health. The V call is TRBV20-1, the J call TRBJ2-3, with 12 positions matching TRBD2. The CDR3 DNA reads as TGCAGTGCTAGTGGACTAGCGGGGCGCACAGATACGCAGTATTTT. This translates into CSASGLAGRTDTQYF.